The rows below give T cell receptor beta chains drawn from one sample of a study of neurological immune-mediated disorders. Using its own MiXCR run on the 5' RACE reads, TCRdb lists one record per CDR3 protein. The data hold roughly 74,000 distinct CDR3 sequences, with around 5.2% observed a single time. Sequences were obtained from PBMCs. The receptor set was obtained from a man aged 18 to 30 with multiple sclerosis. The CDR3 runs from the conserved cysteine through the conserved F or W. The D gene is left open where the match is weak. A row's size may be missing; if present it is once, few, many or a size class.

d_gene | j_gene | abundance | v_gene | CDR3aa | CDR3nt
TRBD2 | TRBJ2-1 | many | TRBV7-3 | CASSLAGGMNEQFF | TGTGCCAGCAGCTTAGCGGGGGGTATGAATGAGCAGTTCTTC
. | TRBJ2-7 | many | TRBV6-2/TRBV6-3 | CASSYGIWTYEQYF | TGTGCCAGCAGTTACGGGATTTGGACATACGAGCAGTACTTC
. | TRBJ2-6 | many | TRBV12-3/TRBV12-4 | CASRSPRRSDSGANVLTF | TGTGCCAGCAGGAGCCCAAGGAGGAGCGACTCTGGGGCCAACGTCCTGACTTTC
. | TRBJ2-3 | many | TRBV7-2 | CASSPGGPSSTDTQYF | TGTGCCAGCAGCCCGGGCGGCCCATCTAGCACAGATACGCAGTATTTT
TRBD1 | TRBJ2-7 | many | TRBV6-2/TRBV6-3 | CASQTPGVGQGRSYEQYF | TGTGCCAGCCAGACCCCCGGGGTTGGACAGGGGAGATCCTACGAGCAGTACTTC
. | TRBJ2-3 | many | TRBV11-2 | CASRSSAAPPDTQYF | TGTGCCAGCAGGTCTAGCGCCGCCCCCCCAGATACGCAGTATTTT
. | TRBJ2-4 | many | TRBV6-1 | CASTETGWGAKNIQYF | TGTGCCAGCACCGAAACAGGGTGGGGGGCCAAAAACATTCAGTACTTC
TRBD1 | TRBJ2-1 | many | TRBV5-1 | CASSLESTGSKFF | TGCGCCAGCAGCTTGGAATCGACAGGGTCAAAGTTCTTC
. | TRBJ2-2 | many | TRBV5-1 | CASRRDLGTGELFF | TGCGCCAGCAGACGGGACTTGGGCACCGGGGAGCTGTTTTTT
. | TRBJ2-6 | many | TRBV5-1 | CASRVGAGAKVLTF | TGCGCCAGCAGGGTAGGGGCCGGGGCCAAAGTCCTGACTTTC
. | TRBJ1-5 | many | TRBV10-3 | CAISERVAGNQPQNF | TGTGCCATCAGTGAGCGGGTAGCAGGCAATCAGCCCCAGAATTTT
TRBD1 | TRBJ2-1 | many | TRBV5-1 | CASSWGQHDNEQFF | TGCGCCAGCAGCTGGGGACAGCACGACAATGAGCAGTTCTTC
TRBD1 | TRBJ2-7 | many | TRBV5-6 | CASSFPHRGSYEQYF | TGTGCCAGCAGCTTTCCCCACAGGGGCTCCTACGAGCAGTACTTC
. | TRBJ2-3 | many | TRBV6-6 | CASSYVDTDTQYF | TGTGCCAGCAGTTACGTCGACACAGATACGCAGTATTTT
TRBD2 | TRBJ2-2 | many | TRBV7-2 | CASSRTSGGANTGELFF | TGTGCCAGCAGCAGGACTAGCGGGGGAGCGAACACCGGGGAGCTGTTTTTT
. | TRBJ2-2 | many | TRBV11-3 | CASSFANTGELFF | TGTGCCAGCAGCTTTGCGAACACCGGGGAGCTGTTTTTT
. | TRBJ1-5 | many | TRBV15 | CATSRDLGNQPQHF | TGTGCCACCAGCAGAGACCTCGGGAATCAGCCCCAGCATTTT
TRBD2 | TRBJ2-1 | many | TRBV20-1 | CSASTAGGPNEQFF | TGCAGTGCTAGCACCGCGGGAGGGCCGAATGAGCAGTTCTTC
. | TRBJ1-5 | many | TRBV5-5 | CASSFQGGDQPQHF | TGTGCCAGCAGCTTCCAGGGTGGGGATCAGCCCCAGCATTTT
. | TRBJ1-5 | . | TRBV7-8 | CASSPRGRGLVGSQPQNF | TGTGCCAGCAGCCCTCGGGGGCGGGGACTGGTTGGTAGTCAGCCCCAGAATTTT
TRBD1 | TRBJ1-2 | many | TRBV20-1 | CSASVKTGTGGYTF | TGCAGTGCTAGCGTAAAGACAGGGACGGGAGGCTACACCTTC
. | TRBJ1-5 | few | TRBV20-1 | CSAGATDLSNQPQNF | TGCAGTGCTGGGGCGACAGACCTTAGCAATCAGCCCCAGAATTTT
. | TRBJ2-2 | many | TRBV11-2 | CASSLFRFTGELFF | TGTGCCAGCAGCTTATTCAGATTCACCGGGGAGCTGTTTTTT
. | TRBJ2-6 | many | TRBV7-2 | CASRRTSGANVLTF | TGTGCCAGTCGACGAACCTCTGGGGCCAACGTCCTGACTTTC
TRBD1 | TRBJ1-1 | many | TRBV5-6 | CASSLITDRITEAFF | TGTGCCAGCAGCTTAATAACGGACAGGATCACTGAAGCTTTCTTT
. | TRBJ1-2 | many | TRBV7-2 | CASSLAENYGYTF | TGTGCCAGCAGCTTAGCCGAGAACTATGGCTACACCTTC
. | TRBJ2-1 | . | TRBV18 | CASSPPEGGNEQFF | TGTGCCAGCTCACCACCGGAAGGCGGCAATGAGCAGTTCTTC
. | TRBJ2-1 | many | TRBV20-1 | CSARVWSYNEQFF | TGCAGTGCTAGAGTATGGAGCTACAATGAGCAGTTCTTC
. | TRBJ1-5 | few | TRBV20-1 | CSAPTVSNQPQNF | TGCAGTGCTCCGACAGTTTCGAATCAGCCCCAGAATTTT
. | TRBJ2-5 | many | TRBV15 | CATSFWISGFQETQYF | TGTGCCACCAGCTTTTGGATTAGCGGTTTCCAAGAGACCCAGTACTTC
. | TRBJ2-3 | many | TRBV7-7 | CASSLAAGSDTQYF | TGTGCTAGCAGCTTAGCCGCAGGGTCGGATACGCAGTATTTT
. | TRBJ1-3 | many | TRBV9 | CASSGPGAAAGNTIYF | TGTGCCAGCAGCGGACCAGGGGCGGCGGCTGGAAACACCATATATTTT
. | TRBJ1-1 | . | TRBV14 | CASSQWGMGPGATEAFF | TGTGCCAGCAGCCAGTGGGGGATGGGGCCGGGAGCCACTGAAGCTTTCTTT
TRBD2 | TRBJ2-7 | few | TRBV5-4 | CASSLEFVSSGGRQYF | TGTGCCAGCAGCTTGGAGTTTGTTTCTAGCGGGGGCCGGCAGTACTTC
. | TRBJ1-1 | many | TRBV20-1 | CSARRLRDGGFTFF | TGCAGTGCTAGACGGCTTAGGGACGGGGGTTTTACTTTCTTT
TRBD1 | TRBJ2-7 | many | TRBV5-6 | CASSFGTGFYEQYF | TGTGCCAGCAGCTTCGGGACAGGGTTTTACGAGCAGTACTTC
TRBD1 | TRBJ2-3 | few | TRBV20-1 | CSAPKTGEVTQYF | TGCAGTGCCCCGAAGACAGGGGAGGTTACGCAGTATTTT
. | TRBJ1-5 | many | TRBV20-1 | CSAWPQGCQPQHF | TGCAGTGCTTGGCCGCAGGGATGTCAGCCCCAGCATTTT
. | TRBJ2-3 | many | TRBV12-3/TRBV12-4 | CASGANTDTQYF | TGTGCCAGCGGGGCGAACACAGATACGCAGTATTTT
. | TRBJ2-6 | many | TRBV5-6 | CASSWGASGANVLTF | TGTGCCAGCAGCTGGGGGGCCTCTGGGGCCAACGTCCTGACTTTC
TRBD2 | TRBJ2-1 | few | TRBV7-2 | CASSLRRGWYNEQFF | TGTGCCAGCAGCTTAAGGCGGGGGTGGTACAATGAGCAGTTCTTC
. | TRBJ1-5 | many | TRBV2 | CASSPNPDQPQHF | TGTGCCAGCAGCCCTAACCCGGATCAGCCCCAGCATTTT
. | TRBJ2-1 | many | TRBV6-6 | CASSFGDEQFF | TGTGCCAGCAGTTTTGGCGATGAGCAGTTCTTC
. | TRBJ1-5 | many | TRBV27 | CASSSREPAQPQHF | TGTGCCAGCAGTTCCAGGGAGCCGGCTCAGCCCCAGCATTTT
. | TRBJ2-1 | many | TRBV20-1 | CSASEGLYNEQFF | TGCAGTGCTAGTGAGGGACTTTACAATGAGCAGTTCTTC